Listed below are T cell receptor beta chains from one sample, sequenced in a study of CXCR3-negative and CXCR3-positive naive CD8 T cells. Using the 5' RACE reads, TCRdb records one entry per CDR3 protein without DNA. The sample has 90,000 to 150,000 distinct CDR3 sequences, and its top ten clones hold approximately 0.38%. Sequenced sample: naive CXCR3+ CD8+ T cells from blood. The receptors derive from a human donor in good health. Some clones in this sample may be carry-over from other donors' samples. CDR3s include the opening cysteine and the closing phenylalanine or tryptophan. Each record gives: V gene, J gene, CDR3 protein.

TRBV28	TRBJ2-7	CASTLGGYEQYF
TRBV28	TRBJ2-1	CASRLRDYSYNEQFF
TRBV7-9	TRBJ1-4	CASRGSNEKLFF
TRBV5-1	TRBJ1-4	CASSLEQTDLATNEKLFF
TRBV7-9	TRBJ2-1	CASSLVAGKNEQFF
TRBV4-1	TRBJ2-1	CASSHPPSGTSGNYNEQLF
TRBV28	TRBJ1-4	CASSLVREKLFF
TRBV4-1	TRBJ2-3	CASSPLAGGAADTQYF
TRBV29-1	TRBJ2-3	CSVEDGTSSSTQYF
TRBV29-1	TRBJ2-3	CSVVWEADTQYF
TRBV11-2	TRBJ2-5	CASSLIGTSGQETQYF
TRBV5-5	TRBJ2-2	CASSLAVTLGELFF
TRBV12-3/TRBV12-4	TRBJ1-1	CASSLALRTRNTEAFF
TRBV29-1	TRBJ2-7	CSVAQFNPTYEQYF
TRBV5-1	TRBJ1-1	CASSLRFGQGGTEAFF
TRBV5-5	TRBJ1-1	CASYRGPQPNTEAFF
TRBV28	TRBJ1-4	CASSYPDRGIEKLFF
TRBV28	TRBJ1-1	CASSQTANTEAFF
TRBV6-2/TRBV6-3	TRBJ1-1	CASSYGGGNTEAFF
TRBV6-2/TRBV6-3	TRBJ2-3	CASSSTQGVTDTQYF
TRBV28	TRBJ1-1	CASSLDRGTSTTEAFF
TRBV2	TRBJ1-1	CASSPPRTEAFF
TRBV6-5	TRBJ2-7	CASSYSEGNYEQYF
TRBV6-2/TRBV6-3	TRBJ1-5	CASSSNDRVASYSNQPQHF
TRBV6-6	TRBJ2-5	CASSYFPGNQETQYF
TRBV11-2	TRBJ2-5	CASTRGGETQYF